This T cell receptor (beta chain) is drawn from a study of blood T cell repertoires in COVID-19. The overall study: Donors in the United States, Italy and Spain gave samples during acute or convalescent COVID-19. T cells, B-cell-depleted T cells, or PBMCs provided the cDNA or gDNA that served as material.

Authors' data handling: Reference gene primer amplification in the assay estimated nucleated cell counts. Only in-frame clones appear in the TCRdb table, and some are missing; sequencing was by immunoSEQ multiplex PCR. The V and J calls and clone size were taken over from that table, and D and trimming were inferred from the DNA. The sample carries 84,000 or so clones, roughly 80% recorded once. Germline V CDR1 and CDR2: MDHEN, SYDVKM. The CDR3 totals 15 residues. With 5 bases clipped from V and 2 bases from J, the junction kept 2 bases outside the gene matches. This clone is a singleton in its sample.

The sequencing sample was made of peripheral blood. This rearrangement joins TRBV28 to TRBJ2-2, with 10 bases lining up with TRBD1. The TCR sequence derives from a woman in her seventies with active or convalescent COVID-19. Here the CDR3 DNA reads TGTGCCAGCAGTAGGACAGGGGGAAACACCGGGGAGCTGTTTTTT. This codes for CASSRTGGNTGELFF.